The next 9 T cell receptor beta chains were all read from a single sample in a study of T cell clones after liver transplantation. Clones were sequenced by immunoSEQ multiplex PCR, and TCRdb holds only the in-frame ones, with some missing. The table shows 6,500 to 8,500 clones, with 60% to 75% occurring only once. The sequencing used CD8+ T cells from blood, collected before liver transplant. The receptors were gathered from a human donor who received a liver transplant.

The gene calls are TRBV30 and TRBJ2-1; 10 bases are a match to TRBD1. Germline V gene data show CDR1 as GTSNPN and CDR2 as SVGIG (reference sequence). This CDR3 spans 14 amino acids. Trimming removed 5 bases from V and 5 bases from J; junction bases left unmatched: 6. The DNA for the CDR3 is TGTGCCTGGGGAACGGGACAGGGGCACAATGAGCAGTTCTTC. The encoded protein is CAWGTGQGHNEQFF.

V gene TRBV19 combines with J gene TRBJ2-3; D is perhaps TRBD1 or TRBD2 (5 bases each). Per the germline V gene, CDR1 is LNHDA and CDR2 is SQIVND (reference sequence). Trimming pared 4 bases from V and 4 bases from J, leaving 9 bases between. This CDR3 contains 13 residues. The CDR3 sequence: CASSTWGSDTQYF. DNA for the CDR3: TGTGCCAGTAGTACCTGGGGGTCAGATACGCAGTATTTT.

V and J are TRBV7-6 and TRBJ2-1; a weak D match, TRBD2 (6 bases). V was cut by 5 bases and J by 2 bases, with 16 bases left in between. Looked up from germline, CDR1 is SGHVS and CDR2 is FNYEAQ. The CDR3 runs 16 residues. CDR3 in DNA: TGTGCCAGCAGCCCATATAGCGGACCCACCTACAATGAGCAGTTCTTC. This codes for CASSPYSGPTYNEQFF.

The rearrangement uses TRBV6-5 and TRBJ2-7; D not resolved. Germline V gene sequence: CDR1 MNHEY, CDR2 SVGAGI. Trimming took 4 bases from V and 2 from J, leaving 12 bases between them. This CDR3 is built from 14 residues. The CDR3 DNA is TGTGCCAGCAGTTCCCTGGCTAGTGCCTACGAGCAGTACGTC. It is translated as CASSSLASAYEQYV.

V and J are TRBV7-2 and TRBJ2-3; D may match TRBD1 or TRBD2 (5 bases each). The V end lost 4 bases, the J end lost 4 bases, and 9 bases lay between the germline ends. The germline V gene encodes CDR1 SGHTA and CDR2 FQGNSA. This CDR3 has 13 amino acids. The CDR3 nucleotides are TGTGCCAGCAGCTCCTCGGGACCAGATACGCAGTATTTT. This sequence encodes CASSSSGPDTQYF.

The chain employs TRBV7-9 and TRBJ2-5, with a tentative D call TRBD2 (5 bases). This CDR3 has 15 amino acids. V was trimmed by 1 base and J by 1 base, leaving 10 bases between them. In germline, CDR1 is SEHNR, CDR2 FQNEAQ (reference sequence). The CDR3 loop reads CASSLGGSSQETQYF. The CDR3 DNA follows: TGTGCCAGCAGCTTAGGCGGGTCAAGCCAAGAGACCCAGTACTTC.

The chain links TRBV29-1 to TRBJ2-1; 8 nucleotides line up with TRBD1. Trimming took 4 bases from V and 4 from J; bases not matched to a gene: 6. Germline CDR1 and CDR2: SQVTM and ANQGSEA. The CDR3 has 14 residues. CDR3 sequence reads: CSVGGTGVYNEQFF. DNA of the CDR3: TGCAGCGTTGGAGGGACAGGAGTTTACAATGAGCAGTTCTTC.

This clone was counted once. J is TRBJ1-2 and V is TRBV15; D may be TRBD1 (6 bases). V lost 3 bases, J lost 1 base, and 27 bases lay in between. This CDR3 is built from 20 residues. CDR1 and CDR2 from the germline V gene are LNHNV and YYDKDF (reference sequence). CDR3 residues: CATSSPFSESGTTNNYGYTF. CDR3 nucleotide sequence: TGTGCCACCAGCAGCCCTTTCAGTGAGTCCGGGACAACGAATAACTATGGCTACACCTTC.

This clone is deemed large. This chain connects TRBV5-6 to TRBJ2-5, with unresolved D. CDR1 and CDR2 from the germline V gene are SGHDT and YYEEEE. The ends were cut back, 4 bases at V and 3 bases at J, with 7 bases in the middle. This CDR3 has 12 residues. The CDR3 sequence is CASSGMEETQYF. The CDR3 coding sequence is TGTGCCAGCAGCGGCATGGAAGAGACCCAGTACTTC.